The 20 T cell receptor beta chains below come from one sample, sequenced in a study of blood T cell repertoires in COVID-19. The protocol was immunoSEQ multiplex PCR, while the TCRdb copy is restricted to in-frame clones and leaves out a portion. The data show more than 70,000 clones, 60% to 85% seen once. Material for sequencing was peripheral blood. The receptors shown here come from a human donor in a cohort sampled during active COVID-19.

This clone was detected a few times. The chain links TRBV10-2 to TRBJ2-7, with D unresolved. The V gene lost 6 bases and the J gene lost 0 bases, with 6 bases spanning the gap. Germline-derived CDR1 and CDR2 are WSHSY and SAAADI. This CDR3 spans 12 amino acids. The CDR3 protein is CASRDNSYEQYF. The CDR3 coding sequence is TGCGCCAGCAGAGACAACTCCTACGAGCAGTACTTC.

This clone was found a few times. This chain joins TRBV5-1 and TRBJ2-1, with 12 bases identical to TRBD2. Looked up from germline, CDR1 is SGHRS and CDR2 is YFSETQ. The CDR3 is made up of 17 amino acids. V lost 5 bases, J lost 0 bases, and 6 bases stayed unmatched. The CDR3 DNA reads TGCGCCAGCAGGAGGACTAGCGGGGCGATCTCCTACAATGAGCAGTTCTTC. It encodes CASRRTSGAISYNEQFF.

The V and J genes are TRBV9 and TRBJ1-6; 7 nucleotides match TRBD1. CDR1 SGDLS and CDR2 YYNGEE come from the germline V gene. CDR3 length: 15 residues. V gave up 5 bases and J gave up 0 bases; unmatched junction bases: 2. The CDR3 sequence: CASRQGSSYNSPLHF. The DNA of the CDR3 is TGTGCCAGCAGACAGGGGAGCTCCTATAATTCACCCCTCCACTTT.

J is TRBJ2-7 and V is TRBV5-4, with 7 bases matching TRBD1. This CDR3 region has 14 residues. Germline V CDR1 and CDR2: SGHNT, YYREEE (reference sequence). With V trimmed by 4 bases and J by 2 bases, 6 bases remained unmatched. The CDR3 reads CASSDRTGPYEQYF. For the CDR3, the DNA is TGTGCCAGCAGCGATAGGACAGGCCCCTACGAGCAGTACTTC.

The J gene is TRBJ1-1, the V gene TRBV7-9; D is unclear. The V and J ends lost 1 base and 11 bases respectively, with 17 bases between them. The CDR3 sequence is 14 residues long. Germline values: CDR1 SEHNR, CDR2 FQNEAQ (reference sequence). The CDR3: CASSLVAPSPIAFF. CDR3 bases: TGTGCCAGCAGCTTAGTGGCCCCCTCGCCCATCGCTTTCTTT.

The V gene is TRBV7-9, the J gene TRBJ2-7; 7 nucleotides agree with TRBD1. V was clipped by 5 bases and J by 5 bases; unmatched bases: 12. Germline values: CDR1 SEHNR, CDR2 FQNEAQ (reference sequence). This CDR3 spans 15 amino acids. DNA for the CDR3: TGTGCCAGCAGCGCTAGACAGGGCGGCGGCCACGAGCAGTACTTC. This sequence encodes CASSARQGGGHEQYF.

The J gene is TRBJ1-5, the V gene TRBV4-2; D unresolved. Germline CDR1 LGHNA, CDR2 YNFKEQ. V was shortened by 4 bases and J by 3 bases, with 13 bases between the two germline ends. This CDR3 has 15 amino acids. For the CDR3, the DNA is TGTGCCAGCAGCCTTAACTCAGGTGCCAATCAGCCCCAGCATTTT. Its protein product is CASSLNSGANQPQHF.

The J gene is TRBJ1-3, the V gene TRBV6-5; unclear D gene. From germline, CDR1 is MNHEY and CDR2 SVGAGI. Trimming took off 2 bases at V and 4 bases at J, with 12 bases between the two ends. The CDR3 is 15 residues long. CDR3 residues: CASSYGPTTGNTIYF. CDR3 DNA sequence: TGTGCCAGCAGTTACGGCCCAACCACCGGAAACACCATATATTTT.

This rearrangement joins TRBV6-5 to TRBJ1-1, with D perhaps matching TRBD1 (5 bases). V was pared by 6 bases and J by 5 bases, with 16 bases between. CDR3 length equals 14 residues. CDR1 and CDR2 from the germline V gene are MNHEY and SVGAGI. The DNA of the CDR3 is TGTGCCAGCAGAGAGTCTGGGGGGGGTACTGAAGCTTTCTTT. This sequence encodes CASRESGGGTEAFF.

The V call is TRBV5-1, the J call TRBJ1-4, with D possibly being TRBD1 (5 bases). Per the germline V gene, CDR1 is SGHRS and CDR2 is YFSETQ. V was cut by 4 bases and J by 1 base, with 23 bases left in between. This CDR3 has 19 amino acids. CDR3 amino acids: CASSRTLGGTRGTNEKLFF. The DNA for the CDR3 is TGCGCCAGCAGCCGTACCTTGGGTGGGACTAGGGGAACTAATGAAAAACTGTTTTTT.

This clone was found a few times. The CDR3 DNA reads TGTGCCAGCAGCCCTGGGACAGGAGATTACGGCCAGTACTTC. Translation gives CASSPGTGDYGQYF. V and J are TRBV5-4 and TRBJ2-5; TRBD1 agrees at 8 bases. The J segment lost 10 bases and the V segment lost 4 bases, leaving 12 bases of the junction unmatched. The CDR3 runs 14 residues. CDR1 and CDR2 from the germline V gene are SGHNT and YYREEE (reference sequence).

The chain employs TRBV11-2 and TRBJ2-2; TRBD1 agrees at 7 bases. After removal of 2 bases from V and 0 bases from J, the junction contained 9 bases not matched to a gene. CDR3 length equals 18 residues. Germline lookup yields CDR1 SGHAT and CDR2 FQNNGV. DNA for the CDR3: TGTGCCAGCAGCTTATTTGCAGGGGGACCCGCGAACACCGGGGAGCTGTTTTTT. Translation: CASSLFAGGPANTGELFF.

The chain couples TRBV9 to TRBJ1-1, with D unresolved. The CDR3 runs to 15 residues. Germline CDR1 reads SGDLS; CDR2 reads YYNGEE. Trimming removed 2 bases at V and 3 bases at J, with 14 bases between. As DNA, the CDR3 is TGTGCCAGCAGCGTCCTTCCCCGGGTGGACACTGAAGCTTTCTTT. This translates into CASSVLPRVDTEAFF.

This chain connects TRBV3-1 (or the pseudogene TRBV3-2) to TRBJ1-1; D unclear. Trimming removed 0 bases at V and 4 bases at J, with 15 bases between. CDR1 LGHDT and CDR2 YNNKEL come from the germline V gene (reference sequence). The CDR3 has 16 amino acids. This CDR3 is CASSQDPGRPGTEAFF. CDR3 bases: TGTGCCAGCAGCCAAGACCCAGGCCGACCAGGCACTGAAGCTTTCTTT.

This clone was picked up a small number of times. The chain is built from TRBV28 and TRBJ2-7; tentative D call: TRBD1 (5 bases). The CDR3 sequence is 11 residues long. Trimming pared 8 bases from V and 3 bases from J, leaving 8 bases between. CDR1 is MDHEN and CDR2 is SYDVKM in the germline V gene. The CDR3, as DNA: TGTGCCAGCTGGGGCTACTACGAGCAGTACTTC. This translates into CASWGYYEQYF. The full variable domain, in which reference TRBV28 and TRBJ2-7 provide the parts outside the CDR3, is DVKVTQSSRYLVKRTGEKVFLECVQDMDHENMFWYRQDPGLGLRLIYFSYDVKMKEKGDIPEGYSVSREKKERFSLILESASTNQTSMYLCASWGYYEQYFGPGTRLTVT.

The J gene is TRBJ2-7, the V gene TRBV6-5, with 7 bases aligning to TRBD1. Per the germline V gene, CDR1 is MNHEY and CDR2 is SVGAGI. This CDR3 region has 14 residues. V shed 6 bases, J shed 5 bases, and the junction held 10 bases outside the gene matches. The CDR3 loop reads CASSMTGTRHEQYF. For the CDR3, the DNA is TGTGCCAGCAGCATGACAGGGACGAGACACGAGCAGTACTTC.

The V gene is TRBV7-2, the J gene TRBJ2-5; TRBD2 matches 7 bases. This CDR3 has 12 residues. The V gene's germline CDR1 is SGHTA and CDR2 FQGNSA. V lost 3 bases and J lost 5; bases outside the gene matches: 0. DNA of the CDR3: TGTGCCAGCAGCTTCGGGAGGGAGACCCAGTACTTC. This encodes CASSFGRETQYF. The full variable domain, with the rest looked up from reference TRBV7-2 and TRBJ2-5, is GAGVSQSPSNKVTEKGKDVELRCDPISGHTALYWYRQSLGQGLEFLIYFQGNSAPDKSGLPSDRFSAERTGGSVSTLTIQRTQQEDSAVYLCASSFGRETQYFGPGTRLLVL.

The CDR3 reads CASSMRRSSYEQYF. The CDR3 DNA reads as TGTGCCAGTAGTATGAGGCGGTCATCCTACGAGCAGTACTTC. The chain has TRBV19 and TRBJ2-7, with D uncertain. V was clipped by 3 bases and J by 1 base, with 10 bases between them. Per the germline V gene, CDR1 is LNHDA and CDR2 is SQIVND (reference sequence). The CDR3 contains 14 residues.

This chain joins TRBV7-2 and TRBJ2-2; D is unresolved. CDR1 and CDR2 (germline): SGHTA, FQGNSA. V dropped 5 bases and J dropped 5 bases, with 18 bases sitting between them. CDR3 size: 16 residues. The CDR3 DNA reads TGTGCCAGCAGCCGGTCCGGCGGCAGTAAGACCGGGGAGCTGTTTTTT. Its protein product is CASSRSGGSKTGELFF.

This chain connects TRBV6-5 to TRBJ1-1; D might be TRBD1 (6 bases). Trimming took 6 bases from V and 12 from J, leaving 17 bases between them. This CDR3 contains 12 residues. Germline V gene lookup returns CDR1 MNHEY and CDR2 SVGAGI. The CDR3 DNA reads TGTGCCAGCAGCTATCTGCGGGGGGCGACTTTCTTT. This translates into CASSYLRGATFF.